The 5 T cell receptor beta chains given below trace back to one sample, sequenced in a study of patients and donors after allogeneic stem cell transplantation (TCRdb year 2020). Receptor libraries were prepared by RT-PCR. The instrument given in TCRdb is NextSeq 550. TCRdb trimmed the raw reads at Q25, called clones with MiXCR and kept productive beta chains. One record per CDR3 amino acid sequence lists the most common genes and DNA. Within this sample are about 960,000 distinct CDR3 sequences, with approximately 19% of them counted one time only. The ten largest make up 5% to 6.5% of the sample. The specimen was blood, either unsorted or a sorted T cell fraction (not recorded which). The origin of the receptors is a human donor who was either an allogeneic HSCT recipient or a stem cell or donor lymphocyte infusion donor (not recorded which). It is not recorded whose cells these are; they may come from a transplant donor.

The gene calls are TRBV6-2 or TRBV6-3 and TRBJ2-2, with D possibly being TRBD1 (6 bases). Trimming pared 7 bases from V and 4 bases from J, leaving 13 bases between. The CDR3 is 14 amino acids. Germline CDR1 MNHEY, CDR2 SVGEGT. The CDR3 sequence: CASTLPTGTGELFF. CDR3 nucleotide sequence: TGTGCCAGCACCCTACCGACAGGCACCGGGGAGCTGTTTTTT.

The chain couples TRBV5-6 to TRBJ1-6, with TRBD1 matching over 10 bases. The CDR3 length is 14 residues. The germline V gene encodes CDR1 SGHDT and CDR2 YYEEEE. The ends lost 3 bases at V and 10 bases at J; junction bases unmatched: 4. The CDR3 DNA sequence: TGTGCCAGCAGCTGGGACAGGGGTAGCTCACCCCTCCACTTT. Its protein is CASSWDRGSSPLHF. Filled out from reference TRBV5-6 and TRBJ1-6, the complete variable domain reads DAGVTQSPTHLIKTRGQQVTLRCSPKSGHDTVSWYQQALGQGPQFIFQYYEEEERQRGNFPDRFSGHQFPNYSSELNVNALLLGDSALYLCASSWDRGSSPLHFGNGTRLTVT.

In its sample, this clonotype was seen many times. This chain joins TRBV29-1 and TRBJ2-5; maybe TRBD2 (6 bases). The germline gives CDR1 SQVTM, CDR2 ANQGSEA. The CDR3 totals 14 residues. V dropped 6 bases and J dropped 1 base, with 15 bases sitting between them. CDR3 nucleotides: TGCAGCGTCCAAAAAATGGGGGGCCAAGAGACCCAGTACTTC. Translating gives CSVQKMGGQETQYF.

The chain combines TRBV6-2 or TRBV6-3 with TRBJ2-7; TRBD2 might be the D (5 bases). Trimming removed 4 bases at V and 4 bases at J, with 20 bases between. There are 16 residues in the CDR3. CDR1 is MNHEY and CDR2 is SVGEGT in the germline V gene. DNA of the CDR3: TGTGCCAGCAGTTTACAAGAAGAGAACGGGAAATACGAGCAGTACTTC. Protein product: CASSLQEENGKYEQYF.

This sequence joins TRBV4-2 and TRBJ2-3; D might be TRBD1 or TRBD2, each matching 5 bases. Deletions cut 6 bases from V and 7 bases from J, with 17 bases between. The CDR3 length is 14 residues. Per germline, CDR1 LGHNA and CDR2 YNFKEQ. As DNA, the CDR3 is TGTGCCAGCAGTCCGGGACCCGAGGGTTATACGCAGTATTTT. This gives the protein CASSPGPEGYTQYF.